This TCR beta chain was documented in a study of T-cell memory formation after mild COVID-19. About the research overall: Largely donor-specific sequence clusters came from a couple of donors. Notes on the study in general: Clones that shrank (day 15 to 85) were balanced CD4/CD8, whereas later expanders leaned CD4+.

UMIs and sample barcodes were carried by the TCR alpha and TCR beta cDNA libraries that 5'RACE produced using constant-segment primers. TCRdb independently ran MiXCR on the 5' RACE reads; one entry per CDR3 protein. The data hold roughly 150,000 distinct CDR3 sequences, with 10% to 15% observed a single time. About this clonotype: As yet, its antigen is unknown.

The V gene's germline CDR1 is SGHVS and CDR2 FQNEAQ. Trimming shortened V by 4 bases and J by 5 bases, and 6 bases separated the two germline ends. The CDR3 consists of 12 residues. This chain joins TRBV7-8 and TRBJ2-1; D ambiguous. The material sequenced was PBMCs or a T cell subset sorted from them (not recorded which). This clonotype was sampled from a man aged 18 to 29 who had mild COVID-19 (a few samples of this study predate the infection). Cell type and time point are not known. CDR3 residues: CASSSFNNEQFF. The CDR3 DNA follows: TGTGCCAGCAGCTCCTTTAACAATGAGCAGTTCTTC.